This TCR beta chain was sequenced in a study of blood T cell repertoires in COVID-19. At the level of the study: Italy, Spain and the United States were the sources of the convalescent and acute COVID-19 samples. T cells, B-cell-depleted T cells, or PBMCs supplied cDNA or gDNA.

Per the original methods: Scientists estimated how many nucleated cells there were by amplifying reference gene primers. Data came from immunoSEQ multiplex PCR; TCRdb stores just in-frame clones and leaves some out. The V and J calls and clone size are taken from that table; D and trimming were inferred from the DNA. Among 84,000 or so clones listed, 70% to 90% were seen once. The CDR3 contains 15 residues. V shed 5 bases, J shed 9 bases, and the junction held 10 bases outside the gene matches. Germline V gene sequence: CDR1 LNHDA, CDR2 SQIVND (reference sequence). This chain connects TRBV19 to TRBJ2-1, with 10 bases fitting TRBD1. The sample comprised peripheral blood. This receptor was taken from a man between 60 and 70 years old with acute or convalescent COVID-19. DNA of the CDR3: TGTGCCAGTAGTGGCCGGGACAGGGGCGAGATTGAGCAGTTCTTC. Translation gives CASSGRDRGEIEQFF.